The entry that follows covers one T cell receptor beta chain sequence. The clone's antigen remains unknown. No base qualities exist here, and no much larger clone lies one base off it. The library was prepared using the immunoSEQ multiplex PCR assay. For the multiplex PCR, a mixture combining 60 forward primers for TCR Vbeta segments and 13 reverse primers for TCR Jbeta segments was used. A multiplex PCR assay on genomic DNA amplified the CDR3 region of rearranged TCR beta genes. The amplified TCR beta libraries were sequenced on the Illumina HiSeq System as 87-base-pair reads. Turning to the authors' computational methods: In a later analysis, 80 million or so unique TCR beta chains were counted across the 500 to 850 repertoires, and around 10 million of these chains were shared by at least two donors. Raw reads were error-corrected and collapsed into unique sequences by a nearest-neighbor algorithm in which closely related sequences were merged to remove PCR and sequencing errors. To assign V, D and J gene segments, CDR3 sequences were aligned to IMGT reference sequences. For a sequence to be retained, a match of at least six nucleotides to both a V gene segment and a J gene segment was required. Rearrangements were classified as productive when the CDR3 lacked stop codons and remained in frame with V and J, and all other rearrangements were classified as non-productive. Following IMGT convention, CDR3 was defined as the stretch from the second conserved V-encoded cysteine to the conserved J-encoded phenylalanine. The earlier analysis of some 600 of the donors excluded sequences that lacked an unambiguous match to a single V gene segment. An earlier analysis of a few hundred of the donors called V segments functional above 56.7% productive rearrangements and segregating when the between-donor standard deviation exceeded 5%. A statistical classification framework was built for diagnosing cytomegalovirus status from the catalog of TCR beta chain sequences. V and J gene assignment, in a later analysis, came from comparing TCR nucleotide sequences with IMGT/GENE-DB human TR gene sequences. Using the TCRdist pipeline, a later analysis assigned CDR3 sequences along with most-parsimonious VDJ recombination scenarios. A later analysis defined each TCR beta chain by its CDR3 amino acid sequence plus V-gene family, and excluded reads lacking a unique V-gene family. To address suspected cross-contamination and a sequencing artifact, a later analysis removed around 590 highly shared, low-generation-probability nucleotide sequences. In a later analysis, a clonal expansion index for each public chain was calculated from normalized within-repertoire ranks of inferred template counts. Generation probabilities in a later analysis came from a VDJ recombination model fitted to out-of-frame rearrangements, and those results were checked against IGoR. A later analysis scored TCR-TCR, TCR-HLA and TCR-CMV co-occurrence with hypergeometric tests, applying a repertoire-size bias correction to TCR pairs. In a later analysis, false discovery rates were estimated by permuting HLA or CMV assignments 20 times. In a later analysis, co-occurring TCRs were grouped using DBSCAN, with TCRdist sequence similarity added in when clustering inside HLA-allele-positive subsets. Repertoires with fewer than 30,000 or more than 120,000 public chains, plus five repertoires with anomalous nucleotide sharing, were excluded from co-occurrence clustering. TCRdb mirrors the immuneACCESS table, restricted to in-frame sequences. Some clones are absent from its copies; in checked studies, under half trace to an unresolved V gene, and the reason for the others is unknown. The V and J calls and clone size come from that table; D and trimming were worked out from the DNA. Present in this sample are some 200,000 clones, about 79% of which were seen just once. The ten biggest clones cover around 1.7% of the sample.

The sample originates from a study of cytomegalovirus exposure and HLA in healthy donors (dated by TCRdb to between 2016 and 2019). With regard to the full study: In an earlier analysis of about 560 of the donors, about 260 Gb of sequence data and 95 million to 130 million unique TCR beta sequences from 150 million to 200 million T cells were reported. Approximately 300 gigabases of sequencing data and roughly 81 million unique TCR sequences made up an early release that covered under 750 HLA-typed donors. The genetic ancestry cluster associated with self-reported Caucasian donors included 80% to 90% of the approximately 430 genotyped donors. The study aimed to test whether signatures of past pathogen exposure could be identified by cataloging public T cell receptors. The study profiled the T cell repertoires of about 640 subjects by immunosequencing and related them to cytomegalovirus serostatus. Along with the approximately 700-subject first cohort, a separate validation cohort of more than 90 different subjects was used. To predict cytomegalovirus infection status, the study combined high-throughput TCR immunosequencing, statistical association of individual TCRs with disease status, and machine learning. A later analysis re-analyzed previously published TCR beta repertoires from 550 to 700 donors and added high-resolution HLA genotyping to study TCR occurrence patterns. Rather than using new phenotypic data, the later analysis identified candidate immune exposures from TCR beta sequences and from how often those sequences occurred across donors. To decide whether each TCR beta V gene segment behaved as functional or pseudogenic, an earlier analysis of 587 of the donors relied on high-throughput TCR beta sequencing. Donor age, sex, ethnicity and CMV serostatus were compiled together with the repertoire data. In a later genetic analysis, genome-wide SNP genotypes for 398 of the 666 donors were used, and that subset was treated as a discovery cohort. Every repertoire in the discovery cohort had been generated on one and the same sequencing platform. HLA typing included class I and class II loci at four-digit resolution. Typing coverage differed by locus: A, B, C, DRB1 and DQB1 were typed in about 620-640 donors, DQA1 in about 560, DPA1 in 600 to 610, and DPB1 in just under 480. Because of strong linkage in the cohort, roughly five DR-DQ haplotypes were treated as single units for association and clustering. On average, roughly 240,000 unique TCR beta nucleotide sequences were sequenced per donor among about 400 genotyped donors of the cohort, with roughly 19% of those sequences being non-productive. General conclusions and limits of the study: In the study, 150 to 200 TCR beta chains were listed as associated with cytomegalovirus. A few of the identified cytomegalovirus-associated TCR beta chains were confirmed in vitro to be specific for cytomegalovirus antigens. Across donors, most TCR sequences were observed very rarely, whereas some public TCRs were present in many individuals. An association between a missense DCLRE1C variant and V-gene and J-gene trimming of TCR beta chains was found in a later genetic analysis and replicated in an independent cohort. Cytomegalovirus status was reported to be diagnosed by the classifier with high specificity and sensitivity in both the original and validation cohorts. Compared with equally common non-associated chains, HLA-associated TCR beta chains in a later analysis were more clonally expanded and had lower generation probabilities. The only immune exposure information available for the cohort was CMV serostatus. Correlated functional status among segregating V segments might reflect linkage disequilibrium, but an unknown experimental factor could not be ruled out. HLA typing was unavailable for some donors at each locus, so association tests used only the typed subset. Seventeen rarely observed V segments, including chromosome 9 orphons, were excluded from the earlier analysis of approximately 500 of the donors because counts were too low. When HLA alleles, especially DR and DQ, strongly co-occurred, TCR associations were difficult to assign to individual alleles. A later genetic analysis reported fewer N-insertions in productive TCRs among donors in an Asian-associated ancestry cluster than the roughly 700-donor mean. Sequencing depth was assumed to be roughly uniform across donors in the presence/absence analyses, though that assumption may not hold. In a later analysis, the rate of TCR association differed among HLA loci, with DRB1 alleles having the most associated TCRs and HLA-C alleles having the fewest. In an earlier analysis of some 550 of the donors, most TCR beta V segments were observed in productive rearrangements about 87% or about 30% of the time, broadly matching IMGT annotations. In a later analysis, several top co-occurrence clusters were reported to appear linked to parvovirus B19, influenza, CMV and Epstein-Barr virus. This cohort had only TCR beta chains sequenced, and the lack of alpha or paired-chain data limited which features could be detected. A group of highly shared sequence variants was considered likely to be a technical artifact of the sequencing pipeline. Some IMGT-functional V segments, including TRBV6-2 and TRBV6-3, could not be distinguished by the 87-base-pair reads and were therefore excluded. A later analysis found that most CMV-associated TCR beta chains appeared HLA-restricted, with HLA associations seemingly driven largely by CMV exposure. A further reported finding was that TCR beta sequences accurately predicted the HLA-A and HLA-B alleles for most subjects in the first cohort. According to the authors, the approach could potentially be generalized to other disease states and immunological phenotypes. In a later analysis, 16,951 TCR beta sequences were associated with specific HLA alleles at a false discovery rate of 0.05.

Sequences PRHDT (CDR1) and FYEKMQ (CDR2) are obtained from the germline V gene (reference sequence). The CDR3 covers 14 residues, taking in both the cysteine and the phenylalanine. Just the 42-base CDR3 DNA is kept, in frame starting at base 1. V gives up 0 bases and J gives up 4 bases, and the segment between their germline ends measures 7 bases. The cohort was made up of under 800 healthy bone marrow donors. All cohort members were sampled while nominally healthy, although unrecorded immune exposures were likely present. The donor was CMV seronegative and was included in the group of several hundred seronegative cohort members. Every donor gave a peripheral blood sample, and the peripheral blood mononuclear cells from that sample were used for TCR beta sequencing. The Qiagen DNeasy Blood Extraction Kit was used to extract genomic DNA from the blood cell samples.

The receptor was derived from a man in his late teens or twenties in good health and CMV-seronegative. The rearrangement combines TRBV13 with TRBJ1-5, with no confidently assigned D gene. Sequencing was performed on PBMCs. The CDR3 here reads CASSLGSGNQPQHF. DNA sequence: TGTGCCAGCAGCTTAGGTTCCGGGAATCAGCCCCAGCATTTT.